A selection of T cell receptor beta chains follows, all from one sample in a study of blood T cell repertoires in COVID-19. Profiling relied on immunoSEQ multiplex PCR, and the TCRdb table lists in-frame clones only, not all of them. This repertoire shows around 160,000 clones, roughly nine tenths found once; its top ten account for roughly 12%. Sequencing used peripheral blood. These receptors all come from a young man with COVID-19, enrolled during active disease. Each CDR3 is given with its conserved first and last residue.

CDR3 protein	V gene	J gene
CASRQTGLDGYTF	TRBV28	TRBJ1-2
CASTMGQGRFGNTEAFF	TRBV19	TRBJ1-1
CASTRGGPHTGELFF	TRBV5-4	TRBJ2-2
CAISGGLADEQFF	TRBV10-3	TRBJ2-1
CASSLGGRGYESSYNEQFF	TRBV5-6	TRBJ2-1
CASSLGGGRSYNEQFF	TRBV5-1	TRBJ2-1
CASSIHTGPQDTEAFF	TRBV4-2	TRBJ1-1
CASSFERTSWYEQFF	TRBV11-2	TRBJ2-1
CATSRARTSDEQYF	TRBV15	TRBJ2-7
CASSLAGGPYNEQFF	TRBV19	TRBJ2-1
CASSLPGIGVETQYF	TRBV11-1	TRBJ2-5
CASSAGVKPKQETQYF	TRBV10-1	TRBJ2-5
CASFTGEASGTREQYF	TRBV7-2	TRBJ2-7
CASSSLDSAHNEKLFF	TRBV28	TRBJ1-4
CASSLYNEQFF	TRBV6-2/TRBV6-3	TRBJ2-1
CASSPWTSMDTQYF	TRBV7-9	TRBJ2-3
CASSPGQGNYGYTF	TRBV19	TRBJ1-2
CASSPRAGAGQETQYF	TRBV4-3	TRBJ2-5
CASSPGSTNEKLFF	TRBV28	TRBJ1-4
CATSRDPPELAVPYEQYF	TRBV15	TRBJ2-7
CAWTARTGPPGNTIYF	TRBV30	TRBJ1-3
CASSPVGTGMKKLFF	TRBV28	TRBJ1-4
CASSLGLAQSSYEQYF	TRBV28	TRBJ2-7
CASSLRGAPDTQYF	TRBV5-4	TRBJ2-3
CASSHPMRAQGGYNEQFF	TRBV4-1	TRBJ2-1
CASSFRLADSSWTQYF	TRBV7-6	TRBJ2-5
CASSPFGPLAGQPQHF	TRBV4-1	TRBJ1-5
CALGAQSQHF	TRBV19	TRBJ1-5
CARGLAGSTDTQYF	TRBV2	TRBJ2-3
CASSGDRGDDEQYF	TRBV9	TRBJ2-7
CASSPSGSLNEQFF	TRBV18	TRBJ2-1
CASSLTRYIYNEQFF	TRBV5-1	TRBJ2-1
CASSVGTTGTPFYNEQFF	TRBV9	TRBJ2-1
CAWTGSWTGELFF	TRBV30	TRBJ2-2
CASSQPGLAGGLPGANVLTF	TRBV5-1	TRBJ2-6
CASSLATSGRFQDEQFF	TRBV5-1	TRBJ2-1
CASSRTSGLSSYNEQFF	TRBV19	TRBJ2-1
CASSEGTVSEQYF	TRBV5-5	TRBJ2-7
CASGRQGGTEAFF	TRBV4-3	TRBJ1-1
CASSLGGQSNEKLLF	TRBV5-4	TRBJ1-4
CAWSSGFYEQYF	TRBV30	TRBJ2-7
CATSGYRVGYNEQFF	TRBV15	TRBJ2-1
CASSTSGTGRKTGELFF	TRBV18	TRBJ2-2